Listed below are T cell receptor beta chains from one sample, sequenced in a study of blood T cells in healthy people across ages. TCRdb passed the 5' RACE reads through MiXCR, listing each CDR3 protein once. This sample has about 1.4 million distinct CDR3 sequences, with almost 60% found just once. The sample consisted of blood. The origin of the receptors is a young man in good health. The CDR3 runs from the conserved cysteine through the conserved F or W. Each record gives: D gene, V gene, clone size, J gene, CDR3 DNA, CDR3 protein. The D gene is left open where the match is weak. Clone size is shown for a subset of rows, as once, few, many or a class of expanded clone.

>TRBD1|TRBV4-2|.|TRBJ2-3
TGTGCCAGCAGCCAGGAGGACAGGGGTCGGTATTTT
CASSQEDRGRYF
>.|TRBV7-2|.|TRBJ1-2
TGTGCCAGCAGCTCCCAGAGAGGCGGCTACACCTTC
CASSSQRGGYTF
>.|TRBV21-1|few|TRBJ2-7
TGTGCCAGCAGCAAAGTATATCACCAGGCAGGCGAGGAGCAGTACTTC
CASSKVYHQAGEEQYF
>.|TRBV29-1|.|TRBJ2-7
TGCAGCGTTGAAGATGGGCGCAGCCGCTACGAGCAGTACTTC
CSVEDGRSRYEQYF
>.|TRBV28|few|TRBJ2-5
TGTGCCACCACCCTCGGTCGTGAGACCCAGTACTTC
CATTLGRETQYF
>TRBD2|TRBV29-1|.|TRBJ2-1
TGCAGCGTATCAGCGGGAACTTCCTACAATGAGCAGTTCTTC
CSVSAGTSYNEQFF
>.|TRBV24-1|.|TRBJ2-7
TGTGCCACCAGTGATAAAACAGGGACTGGGGAGCAGTACTTC
CATSDKTGTGEQYF
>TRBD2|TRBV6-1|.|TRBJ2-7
TGTGCCAGCAGTGAATTGCGGGAGCCTTCCTACGAGCAGTACTTC
CASSELREPSYEQYF
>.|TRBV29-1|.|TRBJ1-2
TGCAGCGTTGTACCAGTCTGGGACTATGGCTACACCTTC
CSVVPVWDYGYTF
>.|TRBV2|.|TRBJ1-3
TGTGCCAGCAGTGAAGCGCGGCAGCCCTCTGGAAACACCATATATTTT
CASSEARQPSGNTIYF
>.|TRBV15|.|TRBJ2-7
TGTGCCACCAGCAGAGAGGCAGTTTGGTCCTACGAGCAGTACTTC
CATSREAVWSYEQYF
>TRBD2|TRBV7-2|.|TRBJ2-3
TGTGCCAGCAGCTTAGGAGGGGCGGGGGGGCGTCTAGATACGCAGTATTTT
CASSLGGAGGRLDTQYF
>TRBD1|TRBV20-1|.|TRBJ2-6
TGCAGTGCCGAAGACAGGGTCAGCTCTGGGGCCAACGTCCTGACTTTC
CSAEDRVSSGANVLTF
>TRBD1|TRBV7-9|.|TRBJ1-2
TGTGCCAGCAGCTTAGGACAGGGGGACGGAAACTATGGCTACACCTTC
CASSLGQGDGNYGYTF
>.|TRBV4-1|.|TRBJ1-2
TGCGCCAGCAGCCAAGGACTAGAGACAGCCCGGATTGGCTATGGCTACACCTTC
CASSQGLETARIGYGYTF
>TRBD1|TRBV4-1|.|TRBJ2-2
TGCGCCGGCAGCCTCGACAGGGGGCAGGACGGGGAGCTGTTTTTT
CAGSLDRGQDGELFF
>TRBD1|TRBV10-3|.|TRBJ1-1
TGTGCCATCAGTTCAAACAGGGGAATGAACACTGAAGCTTTCTTT
CAISSNRGMNTEAFF
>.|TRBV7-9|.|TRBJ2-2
TGTGCCAGCAGCTTGGACTACCTAGAGCTGTTTTTT
CASSLDYLELFF
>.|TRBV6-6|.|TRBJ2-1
TGTGCCAGTGGGCAGGGGAACAATGAGCAGTTCTTC
CASGQGNNEQFF
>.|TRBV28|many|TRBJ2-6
TGTGCCACCCTATTAAGCTCTGGGGCCAACGTCCTGACTTTC
CATLLSSGANVLTF
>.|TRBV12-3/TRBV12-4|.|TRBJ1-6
TGTGCCAGCAGTACAGGAAGCTCCTATAATTCACCCCTCCACTTT
CASSTGSSYNSPLHF
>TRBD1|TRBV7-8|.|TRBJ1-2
TGTGCCAGCAGCCGAGGGACAGGGTTTGACTATGGCTACACCTTC
CASSRGTGFDYGYTF
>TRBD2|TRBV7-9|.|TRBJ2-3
TGTGCCAGCAGCCCGGCCGGGACTAGCGGGATCACAGATACGCAGTATTTT
CASSPAGTSGITDTQYF
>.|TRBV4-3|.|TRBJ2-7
TGCGCCAGCAGCCAAGCCGTGGACTCCTACGAGCAGTACTTC
CASSQAVDSYEQYF
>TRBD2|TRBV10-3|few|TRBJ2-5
TGTGCCATCGGAATAGCGGGTGACCAAGAGACCCAGTACTTC
CAIGIAGDQETQYF
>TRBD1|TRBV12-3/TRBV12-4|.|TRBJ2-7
TGTGCCAGCAGACGGACAGGGCCCTCCGAGCAGTACTTC
CASRRTGPSEQYF
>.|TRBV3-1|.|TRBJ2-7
TGTGCCAGCAGCCACATTCCACGGGAGTCTTCCGAGCAGTACTTC
CASSHIPRESSEQYF
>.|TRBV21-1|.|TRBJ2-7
TGTGCCAGCAGCATCGGGACACTCTGGTCCTACGAGCAGTACTTC
CASSIGTLWSYEQYF
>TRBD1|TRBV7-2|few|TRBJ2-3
TGTGCCAGCAGTTTAGACAGGGTCAGCACAGATACGCAGTATTTT
CASSLDRVSTDTQYF